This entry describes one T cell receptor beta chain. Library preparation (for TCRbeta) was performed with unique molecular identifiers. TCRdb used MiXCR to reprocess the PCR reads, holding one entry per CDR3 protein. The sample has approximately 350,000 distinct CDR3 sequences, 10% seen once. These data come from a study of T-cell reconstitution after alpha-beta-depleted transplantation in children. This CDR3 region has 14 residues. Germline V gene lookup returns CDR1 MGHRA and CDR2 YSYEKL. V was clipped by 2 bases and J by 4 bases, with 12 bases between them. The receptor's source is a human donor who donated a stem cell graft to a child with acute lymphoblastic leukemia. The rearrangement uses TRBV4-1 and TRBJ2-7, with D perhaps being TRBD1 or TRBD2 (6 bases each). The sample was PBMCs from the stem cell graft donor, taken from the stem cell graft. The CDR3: CASSQNRDFYEQYF. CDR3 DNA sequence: TGCGCCAGCAGCCAAAACAGGGACTTTTACGAGCAGTACTTC.